This TCR beta chain was found in a study of T cell repertoires in cytomegalovirus infection. Findings of the study overall: Predominance within the ex vivo response was attributable to HLA-C-restricted CMV-specific TCR beta clonotypes.

The CDR3 consists of 12 residues. Looked up from germline, CDR1 is LGHDT and CDR2 is YNNKEL (reference sequence). The V end lost 8 bases, the J end lost 5 bases, and 12 bases lay between the germline ends. In this sample, this clonotype turned up a few times. Antigen: not known. A single record per CDR3 protein comes from TCRdb applying MiXCR to the reads. The sample holds about 830,000 distinct CDR3 sequences; approximately 32% are singletons and the top ten take 9.5% to 15%. The chain employs TRBV3-1 and TRBJ2-5, with D unresolved. This TCR was sampled from a human donor in good health (CMV status not recorded). Some clones in this sample may be carry-over from other donors' samples. The input for sequencing was cultured CD8+ T cells from PBMCs, taken from culture after CMV antigen stimulation. CDR3 sequence: CASQASWETQYF. The CDR3, as DNA: TGTGCCAGCCAGGCGTCTTGGGAGACCCAGTACTTC.